The 24 T cell receptor beta chains reported below all come from one sample, sequenced in a study of blood T cell repertoires in COVID-19. Sequencing was performed with immunoSEQ multiplex PCR; in TCRdb, only in-frame clones are kept and a portion is missing. This sample has 25,000 or so clones, with 94% found just once. The sequenced sample consisted of peripheral blood. The receptor set was obtained from a woman aged 45-65 years with active COVID-19.

The chain links TRBV5-4 to TRBJ1-1; perhaps TRBD1 as D (6 bases). The CDR3 runs 16 residues. V lost 4 bases to trimming and J lost 4 bases, with 20 bases between them. Germline CDR1 SGHNT, CDR2 YYREEE (reference sequence). The CDR3 protein is CASSHWAGRTVTEAFF. DNA for the CDR3: TGTGCCAGCAGCCACTGGGCAGGCAGGACAGTCACTGAAGCTTTCTTT.

V gene TRBV7-8 combines with J gene TRBJ2-1; 12 nucleotides match TRBD2. J was trimmed by 7 bases and V by 7 bases; bases with no gene match: 11. The length of the CDR3 is 16 residues. CDR1 and CDR2 (germline): SGHVS, FQNEAQ. The CDR3 sequence is CASTRKPGLAGNEQFF. The CDR3 nucleotides read TGTGCCAGCACCCGCAAACCCGGACTAGCGGGGAATGAGCAGTTCTTC. The entire variable domain, with the rest obtained from reference TRBV7-8 and TRBJ2-1, is as follows: GAGVSQSPRYKVAKRGQDVALRCDPISGHVSLFWYQQALGQGPEFLTYFQNEAQLDKSGLPSDRFFAERPEGSVSTLKIQRTQQEDSAVYLCASTRKPGLAGNEQFFGPGTRLTVL.

The DNA for the CDR3 is TGTGCCAGCAGTTTATCAGGGGGCGGCAATCAGCCCCAGCATTTT. It is translated as CASSLSGGGNQPQHF. The rearrangement uses TRBV27 and TRBJ1-5; TRBD1 aligns across 7 bases. The CDR3 loop spans 15 amino acids. The germline CDR1 and CDR2 sequences are MNHEY and SMNVEV (reference sequence). The V segment lost 0 bases and the J segment 2 bases; nucleotides outside the gene matches: 1.

This rearrangement joins TRBV19 to TRBJ2-1, with D perhaps TRBD1 (5 bases). The CDR3 loop spans 14 amino acids. The V end was cut by 3 bases, the J end by 8 bases, with 14 bases between. Per germline, CDR1 LNHDA and CDR2 SQIVND (reference sequence). CDR3 protein: CASSISLRVDEQFF. The CDR3 DNA follows: TGTGCCAGTAGTATTTCACTCAGGGTGGATGAGCAGTTCTTC.

In regard to this clone: A read error may account for a junction end that differs from germline. The V and J genes are TRBV12-3 or TRBV12-4 and TRBJ1-2; 7 bases line up with TRBD1. The CDR3 runs to 12 residues. CDR3 loop: CASRLGQASLEF. As DNA, the CDR3 is TGTGCCAGCAGACTCGGACAGGCGTCCTTAGAATTC.

The chain links TRBV5-1 to TRBJ2-7; 11 bases line up with TRBD1. CDR1 and CDR2 (germline): SGHRS, YFSETQ. There are 15 residues in the CDR3. V lost 0 bases, J lost 4 bases, and 3 bases stayed unmatched. The CDR3 DNA is TGCGCCAGCAGCTTGGAGGGACAGGGGGATTACGAGCAGTACTTC. Its translation: CASSLEGQGDYEQYF.

Here the CDR3 reads CASSPGGTEAFF. CDR3 nucleotides: TGTGCCAGCAGCCCGGGGGGCACTGAAGCTTTCTTT. V is TRBV14 and J is TRBJ1-1; tentatively, D is TRBD1 (5 bases). Trimming took 4 bases from V and 4 from J, leaving 7 bases between them. Per germline, CDR1 SGHDN and CDR2 FVKESK. The CDR3 covers 12 residues.

The V and J genes are TRBV24-1 and TRBJ1-1, with 7 bases identical to TRBD1. Germline V gene sequence: CDR1 KGHDR, CDR2 SFDVKD. Trimming cost V 7 bases and J 2 bases; bases outside gene matches: 6. This CDR3 spans 14 amino acids. The CDR3 coding sequence is TGTGCCACCAGAGAGACAGGGCTTAACACTGAAGCTTTCTTT. This codes for CATRETGLNTEAFF.

This clone was counted a few times. V gene TRBV2 combines with J gene TRBJ1-6; D is uncertain. This CDR3 comprises 16 residues. CDR1 is SNHLY and CDR2 is FYNNEI in the germline V gene. Trimming stripped 6 bases from V and 8 bases from J, with 20 bases between. The CDR3: CASSPPRAYDDSPLHF. CDR3 nucleotides: TGTGCCAGCAGCCCCCCGAGGGCCTATGATGATTCACCCCTCCACTTT.

V gene TRBV28 combines with J gene TRBJ1-6; D perhaps matches TRBD1 (5 bases). V lost 4 bases and J 6 bases, leaving 19 bases between the germline ends. The CDR3 spans 17 residues. Germline V gene data show CDR1 as MDHEN and CDR2 as SYDVKM. The CDR3 region is CASSSPARATFNSPLHF. DNA for the CDR3: TGTGCCAGCAGTTCCCCGGCCAGGGCTACTTTTAATTCACCCCTCCACTTT.

The chain has TRBV12-3 or TRBV12-4 and TRBJ2-1, with TRBD2 as a possible D gene (5 bases). The length of the CDR3 is 13 residues. Trimming took off 4 bases at V and 4 bases at J, with 8 bases between the two ends. CDR3 in DNA: TGTGCCAGCAGTTCCGGGATTTACAATGAGCAGTTCTTC. Translation: CASSSGIYNEQFF.

This clone was found once. The CDR3 DNA reads as TGTGCCAGCAGGAGGCAGGGGGAAGGGGCCAACGTCCTGACTTTC. Amino acids: CASRRQGEGANVLTF. The chain joins TRBV6-5 to TRBJ2-6; 7 nucleotides align to TRBD1. V dropped 6 bases and J dropped 4; count of bases not matched to a gene: 6. Germline V CDR1 and CDR2: MNHEY, SVGAGI. The CDR3 spans 15 residues.

The chain uses TRBV7-2 and TRBJ2-2; 11 bases match TRBD2. The CDR3 consists of 17 residues. V shed 5 bases and J 3 bases; nucleotides not matched to a gene: 8. Germline V CDR1 and CDR2: SGHTA, FQGNSA. This chain's CDR3 is CASSANLAGGYTGELFF. For the CDR3, the DNA is TGTGCCAGCAGCGCGAATCTAGCGGGGGGCTACACCGGGGAGCTGTTTTTT.

The chain joins TRBV27 to TRBJ2-7; 10 positions agree with TRBD1. Germline V gene sequence: CDR1 MNHEY, CDR2 SMNVEV (reference sequence). This CDR3 region has 13 residues. Trimming cost V 8 bases and J 6 bases; bases outside gene matches: 7. The CDR3 sequence is CASARDRGTEQYF. In DNA form, the CDR3 reads TGTGCCAGCGCCCGGGACAGGGGCACCGAGCAGTACTTC.

The gene calls are TRBV4-2 and TRBJ2-1; a weak D match, TRBD1 (6 bases). The V end lost 0 bases, the J end lost 6 bases, and 15 bases lay between the germline ends. Germline V CDR1 and CDR2: LGHNA, YNFKEQ. The CDR3 spans 16 residues. The CDR3 coding sequence is TGTGCCAGCAGCCAAGATTGGGACATCCGGAGCAATGAGCAGTTCTTC. It yields the protein CASSQDWDIRSNEQFF.

The gene calls are TRBV21-1 and TRBJ2-1; the D call in the table, TRBD2, was not verified against the DNA. TRBV21-1 has pseudogene status. The CDR3 contains 15 residues. The chain's CDR3 is CASSCGTTVYNEQFF. CDR3 in DNA: TGTGCCAGCAGCTGCGGGACTACCGTCTACAATGAGCAGTTCTTC.

V usage is TRBV6-5 and J usage is TRBJ2-7; 8 nucleotides align to TRBD2. This CDR3 comprises 14 residues. The V gene end was trimmed by 6 bases and the J gene end by 3 bases; junction bases not matched to a gene: 7. Germline V gene sequence: CDR1 MNHEY, CDR2 SVGAGI. CDR3 sequence reads: CASRRLANDYEQYV. CDR3 nucleotide sequence: TGTGCCAGCAGACGACTAGCGAATGACTACGAGCAGTACGTC.

The chain employs TRBV5-8 and TRBJ1-6; D might be TRBD1 (6 bases). V lost 1 base and J lost 5, with 13 bases in between. The CDR3 runs 16 residues. Germline CDR1 and CDR2: SGHTS and YDEGEE. CDR3 DNA sequence: TGTGCCAGCAGCTTGATCCAGGGGCTTAATAATTCACCCCTCCACTTT. Amino acids: CASSLIQGLNNSPLHF.

V usage is TRBV20-1 and J usage is TRBJ1-1; tentative D call: TRBD1 (5 bases). Germline values: CDR1 DFQATT, CDR2 SNEGSKA (reference sequence). The CDR3 runs to 14 residues. V was cut by 3 bases and J by 0 bases, with 11 bases left in between. CDR3 nucleotides: TGCAGTGCTAGTCGGGGGACCATGAACACTGAAGCTTTCTTT. It specifies CSASRGTMNTEAFF.

The chain recombines TRBV7-3 with TRBJ2-5, with TRBD2 matching 7 bases. CDR1 and CDR2 from the germline V gene are SGHTA and FQGTGA. J lost 4 bases, V lost 3 bases, and 2 bases had no gene match. This CDR3 region has 13 residues. CDR3 coding DNA: TGTGCCAGCAGCTTGTGGGAGGGAGAGACCCAGTACTTC. Translation gives CASSLWEGETQYF.

The chain joins TRBV5-4 to TRBJ1-4, with a possible D match to TRBD1 (5 bases). Trimming cost V 3 bases and J 3 bases, with 9 bases left between them. The germline gives CDR1 SGHNT, CDR2 YYREEE (reference sequence). The length of the CDR3 is 14 residues. Here the CDR3 reads CASSYDRANEKLFF. The DNA of the CDR3 is TGTGCCAGCAGCTATGACAGAGCTAATGAAAAACTGTTTTTT.

V and J are TRBV24-1 and TRBJ2-3, with 9 nucleotides matching TRBD2. CDR3 size: 17 residues. Trimming took 0 bases from V and 2 from J; bases not matched to a gene: 5. Per the germline V gene, CDR1 is KGHDR and CDR2 is SFDVKD. Here the CDR3 reads CATSDLEASGATDTQYF. Here the CDR3 DNA reads TGTGCCACCAGTGATTTGGAGGCTAGCGGGGCCACAGATACGCAGTATTTT.

V usage is TRBV28 and J usage is TRBJ1-6, with D possibly matching TRBD1 (6 bases). Looked up from germline, CDR1 is MDHEN and CDR2 is SYDVKM. V dropped 5 bases and J dropped 9 bases, with 11 bases sitting between them. This CDR3 region has 13 residues. The chain's CDR3 is CASSRGGPSPLHF. CDR3 sequence (DNA): TGTGCCAGCAGTAGGGGGGGCCCTTCACCCCTCCACTTT. The complete variable domain, with remaining parts taken from reference TRBV28 and TRBJ1-6, reads DVKVTQSSRYLVKRTGEKVFLECVQDMDHENMFWYRQDPGLGLRLIYFSYDVKMKEKGDIPEGYSVSREKKERFSLILESASTNQTSMYLCASSRGGPSPLHFGNGTRLTVT.

J is TRBJ1-2 and V is TRBV2; TRBD1 matches at 7 bases. Per the germline V gene, CDR1 is SNHLY and CDR2 is FYNNEI. V was clipped by 8 bases and J by 12 bases; unmatched bases: 9. This CDR3 contains 11 residues. The CDR3 spells CASGTAYLHTF. The DNA of the CDR3 is TGTGCCAGCGGGACAGCTTACCTACACACCTTC.